The clone carrying this TCR beta chain rates as medium-sized (0.01 to 0.1%). Its specificity is not known. This record comes from a study of T-cell memory formation after mild COVID-19. General study findings and limits: Memory sampled before infection contained some responding clones, suggesting cross-reactive memory joined.

Deletions cut 5 bases from V and 8 bases from J, with 30 bases between. The CDR3 sequence is 18 residues long. Germline V CDR1 and CDR2: DFQATT, SNEGSKA (reference sequence). TCRdb reprocessed the 5' RACE reads via MiXCR and lists one record per CDR3 protein. The data show around 7,000 distinct CDR3 sequences, roughly 58% seen once. The TCR sequence derives from an adult who had mild COVID-19 (a few samples of this study predate the infection). Cell type and time point are not known. The chain combines TRBV20-1 with TRBJ1-4; TRBD1 is a possible D gene (5 bases). The sequenced sample was PBMCs or a T cell subset sorted from them (not recorded which). DNA of the CDR3: TGCAGTGCTTTGTGGGGGGGGAAGGAGCGAAGGGAGCGGGAAAAACTGTTTTTT. Encoded protein: CSALWGGKERREREKLFF.